Listed below are T cell receptor beta chains from one sample, sequenced in a study of CD8+CD57+ T cells in acquired aplastic anemia. MiXCR was run by TCRdb on the reads, yielding one entry per CDR3 protein. The table lists 150,000 to 200,000 distinct CDR3 sequences, around half of them singletons. The sequenced sample consisted of sorted CD4+, CD8+, or CD8+CD57+ T cells (not recorded which) from PBMCs. The receptors shown here come from a human donor with aplastic anemia. Both conserved end residues are part of each CDR3. A D gene is named only where the DNA matches it firmly. Only some rows state a clone size, as once, few, many or a class for expanded clones.

size: NA; J: TRBJ1-2; D: NA; V: TRBV30; DNA: TGTGCCTGGAGTGTAAGGTGGGACTATGGCTACACCTTC; CDR3: CAWSVRWDYGYTF
size: NA; J: TRBJ1-2; D: NA; V: TRBV19; DNA: TGTGCCAGTAGTATATCAGGGGCGAGGCATGGCTACACCTTC; CDR3: CASSISGARHGYTF
size: many; J: TRBJ1-1; D: NA; V: TRBV7-2; DNA: TGTGCCAGCAGCTTTTACAGGTCAATGAACACTGAAGCTTTCTTT; CDR3: CASSFYRSMNTEAFF
size: few; J: TRBJ1-4; D: NA; V: TRBV29-1; DNA: TGCAGCGTTGCAAGGGGGACGGGTAATGAAAAACTGTTTTTT; CDR3: CSVARGTGNEKLFF
size: many; J: TRBJ1-2; D: NA; V: TRBV12-3/TRBV12-4; DNA: TGTGCCAGCAGTAACACAGGGCCCTCTTCCTTC; CDR3: CASSNTGPSSF
size: NA; J: TRBJ2-3; D: TRBD2; V: TRBV19; DNA: TGTGCCAGTAGTAATAACGGACTAGCGGGAGTTACGCAGTATTTT; CDR3: CASSNNGLAGVTQYF
size: NA; J: TRBJ2-5; D: TRBD2; V: TRBV5-5; DNA: TGTGCCAGCAGCTTCGGAGGACTAGCGGGAGTCGAGACCCAGTACTTC; CDR3: CASSFGGLAGVETQYF
size: many; J: TRBJ1-2; D: NA; V: TRBV20-1; DNA: TGCAGTGCTAGAGAGGGCCTGGACTATGGCTACACCTTC; CDR3: CSAREGLDYGYTF
size: NA; J: TRBJ2-7; D: NA; V: TRBV25-1; DNA: TGTGCCAGAGGGGTAGCAGGAGCCTACGAGCAGTACTTC; CDR3: CARGVAGAYEQYF
size: many; J: TRBJ1-1; D: NA; V: TRBV19; DNA: TGTGCCAGTAGTATAGAGGGGCTAGCTGAAGCTTTCTTT; CDR3: CASSIEGLAEAFF
size: few; J: TRBJ2-5; D: NA; V: TRBV24-1; DNA: TGTGCCACCAGTGATTTAAGGGGTGCAGGAGAGACCCAGTACTTC; CDR3: CATSDLRGAGETQYF
size: NA; J: TRBJ2-2; D: NA; V: TRBV11-2; DNA: TGTGCCAGCAGCTTAGGAACAGGCCTTCCGAACACCGGGGAGCTGTTTTTT; CDR3: CASSLGTGLPNTGELFF
size: many; J: TRBJ1-5; D: NA; V: TRBV19; DNA: TGTGCCAGCGACAGATACAATCAGCCCCAGCATTTT; CDR3: CASDRYNQPQHF
size: NA; J: TRBJ2-5; D: TRBD1; V: TRBV20-1; DNA: TGCAGTGCGACGACAGGGGGTTTCCAAGAGACCCAGTACTTC; CDR3: CSATTGGFQETQYF
size: NA; J: TRBJ1-5; D: NA; V: TRBV10-3; DNA: TGTGCCAGCAGTTACGGTTCAGTGGGGAATAGCAATCAGCCCCAGCATTTT; CDR3: CASSYGSVGNSNQPQHF
size: NA; J: TRBJ1-4; D: NA; V: TRBV30; DNA: TGTGCCTGGAGTGTAAGGGGTGAAAAACTGTTTTTT; CDR3: CAWSVRGEKLFF
size: NA; J: TRBJ2-7; D: TRBD2; V: TRBV10-1; DNA: TGCGCCAGCAGGACCCGATCTAGCGGGAGGGCCATTTGGCAGCACTTC; CDR3: CASRTRSSGRAIWQHF
size: NA; J: TRBJ2-7; D: TRBD1; V: TRBV7-3; DNA: TGTGCCAGCAGCGGAACAGGGGGTTCGTCCTACGAGCAGTACTTC; CDR3: CASSGTGGSSYEQYF
size: once; J: TRBJ1-1; D: TRBD1; V: TRBV19; DNA: TGTGCCAGTAGTGGAATACAGGGGGCGCATAACACTGAAGCTTTCTTT; CDR3: CASSGIQGAHNTEAFF
size: NA; J: TRBJ2-3; D: NA; V: TRBV7-7; DNA: TGTGCCAGCAGCTTAGGTACGGGAGATACGCTGTATTTT; CDR3: CASSLGTGDTLYF
size: NA; J: TRBJ1-1; D: NA; V: TRBV29-1; DNA: TGCAGCGTCCGTTCGGGATCTGGGAACACTGAAGCTTTCTTT; CDR3: CSVRSGSGNTEAFF
size: NA; J: TRBJ1-3; D: NA; V: TRBV27; DNA: TGTGCCAGCAGACTAGAAGAAGGTGGAAACACCATATATTTT; CDR3: CASRLEEGGNTIYF
size: NA; J: TRBJ1-5; D: NA; V: TRBV14; DNA: TGTGCCAGCAGTCGCCCGTATCAGCCCCAGCATTTT; CDR3: CASSRPYQPQHF
size: NA; J: TRBJ2-3; D: NA; V: TRBV24-1; DNA: TGTGTCACCAGCGATGAAGGGGCCACAGATACGCAGTATTTT; CDR3: CVTSDEGATDTQYF
size: NA; J: TRBJ2-3; D: TRBD2; V: TRBV29-1; DNA: TGCAGCGTTGATAAGGAAGGTAGCGGGCCTAGCACAGATACGCAGTATTTT; CDR3: CSVDKEGSGPSTDTQYF
size: NA; J: TRBJ2-1; D: TRBD2; V: TRBV2; DNA: TGTGCCAGCAGTGCCCCTAGCGGGACGGCTCCCTGGAGTGAGCAGTTCTTC; CDR3: CASSAPSGTAPWSEQFF
size: once; J: TRBJ1-5; D: NA; V: TRBV12-3/TRBV12-4; DNA: TGTGCCAGCAGTTTACCCTACCGGGACGCCCAGCATTTT; CDR3: CASSLPYRDAQHF
size: many; J: TRBJ2-7; D: TRBD2; V: TRBV6-1; DNA: TGTGCCAGCAGGCATATAGCGGGAGGGCGGTACGAGCAGTACTTC; CDR3: CASRHIAGGRYEQYF
size: NA; J: TRBJ1-4; D: TRBD1; V: TRBV27; DNA: TGTGCCAGCAGTTTAACGAACTACAGGGGTCGGACTAATGAAAACCTGTTTTTT; CDR3: CASSLTNYRGRTNENLFF
size: few; J: TRBJ2-7; D: NA; V: TRBV7-8; DNA: TGTGCCAGCAGCCTAAGTAGAGGGACACCCTCCTACGAGCAGTACTTC; CDR3: CASSLSRGTPSYEQYF
size: many; J: TRBJ2-7; D: NA; V: TRBV7-2; DNA: TGTGCCAGCAGCTTAGGTGACGAGCAGTACTTC; CDR3: CASSLGDEQYF
size: NA; J: TRBJ2-7; D: TRBD2; V: TRBV20-1; DNA: TGCAGTGCTGAACTAGCGGGAAACTACGAGCAGTACTTC; CDR3: CSAELAGNYEQYF
size: many; J: TRBJ2-7; D: NA; V: TRBV5-1; DNA: TGCGCCAGCCGCCCTTGGCGGGCCCGCGCCGAGCAGTACTTC; CDR3: CASRPWRARAEQYF
size: NA; J: TRBJ1-4; D: TRBD1; V: TRBV12-3/TRBV12-4; DNA: TGTGCCAGCAGTTCCACAGGGGCGGCTAATGAAAAACTGTTTTTT; CDR3: CASSSTGAANEKLFF
size: NA; J: TRBJ2-5; D: NA; V: TRBV7-9; DNA: TGTGCCAGCAGCTTAGAAGGCACAGAGACCCAGTACTTC; CDR3: CASSLEGTETQYF
size: NA; J: TRBJ1-2; D: NA; V: TRBV7-2; DNA: TGTGCCAGTCCGCGGGGGGGCTCTAACTATGGCTACACCTTC; CDR3: CASPRGGSNYGYTF
size: many; J: TRBJ2-7; D: TRBD1; V: TRBV11-2; DNA: TGTGCCAGCAGCCTAAGGACAGGCCTTACCTCCTACGAGCAGTACTTC; CDR3: CASSLRTGLTSYEQYF
size: NA; J: TRBJ2-7; D: TRBD2; V: TRBV20-1; DNA: TGCAGCGCAGCGGGACTAGCGGGCTCCTACGAGCAGTACTTC; CDR3: CSAAGLAGSYEQYF
size: many; J: TRBJ1-1; D: NA; V: TRBV7-9; DNA: TGTGCCAGCAGCTTAGTGGCTGAAGCTTTCTTT; CDR3: CASSLVAEAFF
size: few; J: TRBJ1-2; D: NA; V: TRBV19; DNA: TGTGCCAGTAGTCCCACACAGGGCAACTATGGCTACACCTTC; CDR3: CASSPTQGNYGYTF
size: few; J: TRBJ2-7; D: TRBD1; V: TRBV10-3; DNA: TGTGCCATCAGTGTCGGAAACAGGGGCTACGAGCAGTACTTC; CDR3: CAISVGNRGYEQYF
size: many; J: TRBJ1-2; D: NA; V: TRBV19; DNA: TGTGCCAGTAGTTTTCCACAGGGCGCCTATGGCTACACCTTC; CDR3: CASSFPQGAYGYTF
size: NA; J: TRBJ1-2; D: NA; V: TRBV10-3; DNA: TGTGCCATCAGTGAGACATCTAACTATGGCTACACCTTC; CDR3: CAISETSNYGYTF
size: many; J: TRBJ2-1; D: TRBD2; V: TRBV11-2; DNA: TGTGCCAGCAGCTTTAGGCTAGCGGACTACAATGAGCAGTTCTTC; CDR3: CASSFRLADYNEQFF
size: NA; J: TRBJ2-2; D: NA; V: TRBV19; DNA: TGTGCCAGTCAGCCCATTAGCGGTAACACCGGGGAGCTGTTTTTT; CDR3: CASQPISGNTGELFF
size: NA; J: TRBJ1-1; D: NA; V: TRBV11-1; DNA: TGTGCCAGCAGCTTAGCGGATTCTCCGGGACGGAGGAACACTGAAGCTTTCTTT; CDR3: CASSLADSPGRRNTEAFF
size: NA; J: TRBJ2-7; D: NA; V: TRBV29-1; DNA: TGCAGCGTTGAAGTTGGGACGGGTCGGTACTTC; CDR3: CSVEVGTGRYF
size: few; J: TRBJ2-7; D: NA; V: TRBV3-1; DNA: TGTGCCAGCAGCCAAGATCGACTAAGCTACGAGCAGTACTTC; CDR3: CASSQDRLSYEQYF
size: once; J: TRBJ2-1; D: TRBD2; V: TRBV2; DNA: TGTGCCAGCTGCTTGAGCGGGAGGCGTGAGCAGTTCTTC; CDR3: CASCLSGRREQFF
size: NA; J: TRBJ2-1; D: TRBD1; V: TRBV19; DNA: TGTGCCAGTAGTATAGGGGGACAGAGCTACAATGAGCAGTTCTTC; CDR3: CASSIGGQSYNEQFF
size: NA; J: TRBJ1-2; D: NA; V: TRBV19; DNA: TGTGCCAGTCAGGGCCGCTTGGGCTACACCTTC; CDR3: CASQGRLGYTF
size: NA; J: TRBJ2-7; D: TRBD1; V: TRBV11-1; DNA: TGTGCCAGCAGCTTAGTATACAGGGGCGCATCCTACGAGCAGTACTTC; CDR3: CASSLVYRGASYEQYF
size: few; J: TRBJ2-7; D: NA; V: TRBV18; DNA: TGTGCCAGCTCACCTCCAGGGGGGTCAGACTACGAGCAGTACTTC; CDR3: CASSPPGGSDYEQYF
size: many; J: TRBJ2-3; D: TRBD1; V: TRBV5-4; DNA: TGTGCCAGCAGCTCCGGACAGGTTCGAAATACGCAGTATTTT; CDR3: CASSSGQVRNTQYF
size: NA; J: TRBJ1-5; D: NA; V: TRBV24-1; DNA: TGTGCCACCAGTGATTTGTCCAGTTGGCAGCCCCAGCATTTT; CDR3: CATSDLSSWQPQHF
size: NA; J: TRBJ1-2; D: NA; V: TRBV4-3; DNA: TGCGCCAGCAGCCAAGATCCCAGTATTGCTGGCTACACCTTC; CDR3: CASSQDPSIAGYTF
size: NA; J: TRBJ2-7; D: TRBD2; V: TRBV20-1; DNA: TGCAGTGCTACCAGACTAGCGGGAGGGCCGGATGAGCAGTACTTC; CDR3: CSATRLAGGPDEQYF
size: NA; J: TRBJ2-5; D: TRBD2; V: TRBV5-1; DNA: TGCGCCAGCAGCTTTCCCAGACTAGCGGGAGAGACCCAGTACTTC; CDR3: CASSFPRLAGETQYF
size: few; J: TRBJ2-2; D: TRBD2; V: TRBV29-1; DNA: TGCAGCGTTGATCTCGGCGGGAGGGAAGCCGGGGAGCTGTTTTTT; CDR3: CSVDLGGREAGELFF
size: many; J: TRBJ2-7; D: TRBD2; V: TRBV14; DNA: TGTGCCAGCAGCCAAGGCCTAGCGGGTTCCTTGAAGTACTTC; CDR3: CASSQGLAGSLKYF